This T cell receptor (beta chain) was recovered during a study of blood T cell repertoires in COVID-19 (dated by TCRdb to the early 2020s). Study-wide context: Collaborator samples came from the United States, Italy and Spain and covered acute and convalescent phases of COVID-19. The material from the prospective study consisted of cDNA or gDNA derived from T cells, B-cell-depleted T cells, or PBMCs. Subjects who had been exposed to COVID-19, were actively infected with it, or had recovered from it provided the deeply sampled blood TCRbeta repertoires that made up the dataset. A freely available public database, intended as a resource for researchers studying the immune response to SARS-CoV-2, is where the repertoires were released. Samples came from the ongoing ImmuneRACE study (first 160 participants) plus 1,254 subjects from 6 global collaborators. Nearly every sample came with metadata listing a de-identified subject ID, COVID-19 status, age in years and sex. Where HLA class I and class II types were available, the types were taken from metadata supplied by the sample provider, not from assay-based typing. What the work shows at the level of the full study, not this receptor alone: How much clinical and demographic metadata was included differed by source and by participant, and the metadata was provided uncurated.

TCRbeta CDR3 regions were amplified from genomic DNA using the immunoSEQ Assay, a bias-controlled multiplex PCR. The original pipeline was this. The number of nucleated cells in each sample was estimated from the amplification of reference gene primers within the assay. To quantify the absolute abundance of each unique TCRbeta CDR3 rearrangement, sequence reads were collapsed and filtered. For each sample, productive Simpson clonality was calculated by taking the square root of Simpson's diversity index across productive rearrangements. TCRdb limited this immuneACCESS table to in-frame rearrangements with V and J called. A share of clones is missing; checked studies link under half to unresolved V genes, and the rest is unexplained. The V and J calls and the clone size are those of that table, but D and trimming were determined from the DNA. The sample includes some 71,000 clones, with approximately 77% observed a single time. The ten largest clones take up approximately 0.83% of the sample.

As to this clone: Its antigen remains undetermined. Base-call qualities are not available, and no considerably larger clone is one nucleotide away. Different DNA sequences within this sample yield the same CDR3.

Collaborating institutions collected whole blood in K2EDTA tubes following their own protocols. For TCRbeta analysis, collaborators shipped samples as frozen whole blood, isolated PBMCs, or DNA extracted from either of those sample types. From the cysteine through the phenylalanine, the CDR3 covers 13 amino acids. The kept DNA is CDR3 alone, 39 bases in frame from the first base. V ends up 3 bases short and J 3 bases short, with an unmatched junction base count of 1. The germline V gene (reference sequence) provides CDR1 LGHDT and CDR2 YNNKEL. The sequence was collected from a woman aged 65 to 85 with acute or convalescent COVID-19. Sequencing was done on a sample of peripheral blood. The chain is made from TRBV3-1 (or the pseudogene TRBV3-2) and TRBJ1-2, with 7 bases in between that match TRBD1. In nucleotide form, the sequence is TGTGCCAGCAGCCAGGGGACAGACTATGGCTACACCTTC. It translates as CASSQGTDYGYTF.